This paragraph reports one TCR beta chain. This specimen comes from a study of blood T cell repertoires in COVID-19. Only in-frame clones appear in the TCRdb table, and some are missing; sequencing was by immunoSEQ multiplex PCR. Here the sample spans 150,000 to 200,000 clones, roughly nine tenths being singletons. From germline, CDR1 is LNHDA and CDR2 SQIVND (reference sequence). The CDR3 totals 14 residues. V was pared by 8 bases and J by 3 bases, with 14 bases between. The sequenced sample was peripheral blood. The chain is built from TRBV19 and TRBJ1-5, with D possibly being TRBD1 (6 bases). The clonotype originates from a man aged 55 to 70 with active or convalescent COVID-19. DNA for the CDR3: TGTGCCAGTCGCGCCTGGGACATCAATCAGCCCCAGCATTTT. This translates into CASRAWDINQPQHF. The whole variable domain, filled in from reference TRBV19 and TRBJ1-5, reads DGGITQSPKYLFRKEGQNVTLSCEQNLNHDAMYWYRQDPGQGLRLIYYSQIVNDFQKGDIAEGYSVSREKKESFPLTVTSAQKNPTAFYLCASRAWDINQPQHFGDGTRLSIL.